This TCR beta chain is drawn from a study of response to subunit inactivated influenza vaccine (dated by TCRdb to between 2017 and 2018). Notes on the research overall: The study used deep quantitative T cell receptor repertoire profiling to track responses to a trivalent subunit inactivated influenza vaccine. What the work shows at the level of the full study, not this receptor alone: It was suggested by the authors that each seasonal influenza vaccination may recruit only a limited number of new T cells.

The library was built by means of RT-PCR. The run used an Illumina HiSeq 2500. TCRdb reprocessed the public reads (quality trimming at Q25 with fastp, clone calling with MiXCR) and kept in-frame beta chains. For every CDR3 protein sequence, its rows merge into one entry that carries the most common genes and DNA. The table for this sample lists around 540,000 distinct CDR3 sequences; approximately 12% of them were counted only once. The top ten hold roughly 10% of the sample. Concerning this clonotype itself: No cognate antigen has been identified for it. No base quality information exists; no much larger clone differs at one position.

This receptor was obtained from a man over 45 who received an inactivated influenza vaccine. Donor details come from another sample of the same person, matched by shared clones. The sample was PBMCs from blood, taken on the day of vaccination.

Here the CDR3 is given as CASRPGTLNQPQHF. At the DNA level, the sequence is TGTGCCAGCAGGCCCGGGACGCTCAATCAGCCCCAGCATTTT. The chain joins TRBV2 to TRBJ1-5; the D region possibly corresponds to TRBD1 (5 bases align). V is shortened by 6 bases, J by 3 bases, and the region joining them spans 12 bases. The CDR3 starts with the cysteine, ends with the phenylalanine, and has 14 residues. The only DNA kept is the CDR3, 42 bases in frame from the first base. The germline V gene yields SNHLY for CDR1 and FYNNEI for CDR2.